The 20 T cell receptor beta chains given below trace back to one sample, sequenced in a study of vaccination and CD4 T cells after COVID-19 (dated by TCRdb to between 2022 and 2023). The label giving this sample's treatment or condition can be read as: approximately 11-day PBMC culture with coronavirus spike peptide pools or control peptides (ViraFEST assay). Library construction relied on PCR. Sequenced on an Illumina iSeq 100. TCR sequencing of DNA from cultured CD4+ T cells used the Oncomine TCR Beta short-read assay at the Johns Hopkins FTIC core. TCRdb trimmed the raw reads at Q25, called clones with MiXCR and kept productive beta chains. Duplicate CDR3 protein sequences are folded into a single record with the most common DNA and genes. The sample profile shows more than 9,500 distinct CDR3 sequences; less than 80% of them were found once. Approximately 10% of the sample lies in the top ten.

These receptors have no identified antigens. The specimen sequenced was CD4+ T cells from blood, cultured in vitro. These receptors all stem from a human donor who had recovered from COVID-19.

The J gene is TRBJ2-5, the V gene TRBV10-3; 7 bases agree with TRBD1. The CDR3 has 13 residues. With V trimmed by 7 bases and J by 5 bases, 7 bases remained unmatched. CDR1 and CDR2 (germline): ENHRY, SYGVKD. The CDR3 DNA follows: TGTGCCATCAAAGGGGGCTACGGGGAGACCCAGTACTTC. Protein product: CAIKGGYGETQYF.

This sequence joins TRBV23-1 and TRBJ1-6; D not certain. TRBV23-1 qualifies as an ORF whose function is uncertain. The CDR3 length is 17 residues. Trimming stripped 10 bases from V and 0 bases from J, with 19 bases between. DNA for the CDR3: TGCGCCACCGGGCAGCCCGGACGGAGCTCCTATAATTCACCCCTCCACTTT. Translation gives CATGQPGRSSYNSPLHF.

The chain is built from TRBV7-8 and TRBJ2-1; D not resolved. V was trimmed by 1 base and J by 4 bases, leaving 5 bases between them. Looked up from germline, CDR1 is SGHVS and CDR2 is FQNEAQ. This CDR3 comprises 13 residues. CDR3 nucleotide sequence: TGTGCCAGCAGCTTAGGCCAGTACAATGAGCAGTTCTTC. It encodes CASSLGQYNEQFF.

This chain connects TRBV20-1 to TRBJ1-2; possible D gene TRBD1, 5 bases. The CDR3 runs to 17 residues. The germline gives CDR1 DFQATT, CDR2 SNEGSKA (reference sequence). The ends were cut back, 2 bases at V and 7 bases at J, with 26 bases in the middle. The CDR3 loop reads CSARSPLGVPRHGGYTF. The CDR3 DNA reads TGCAGTGCTAGATCCCCATTAGGGGTTCCAAGGCACGGTGGCTACACCTTC.

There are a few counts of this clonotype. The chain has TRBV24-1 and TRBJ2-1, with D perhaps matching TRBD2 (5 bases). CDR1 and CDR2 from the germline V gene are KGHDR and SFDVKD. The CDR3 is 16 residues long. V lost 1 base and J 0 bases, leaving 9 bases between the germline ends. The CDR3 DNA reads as TGTGCCACCAGTGATTTTTTCGGGGACTCCTACAATGAGCAGTTCTTC. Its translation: CATSDFFGDSYNEQFF.

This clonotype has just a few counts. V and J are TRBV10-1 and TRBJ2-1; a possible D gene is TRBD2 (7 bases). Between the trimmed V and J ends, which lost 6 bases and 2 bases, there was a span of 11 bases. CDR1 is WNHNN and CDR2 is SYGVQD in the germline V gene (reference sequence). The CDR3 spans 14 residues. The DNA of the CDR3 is TGCGCCAGCAGCCCGGGGGGCCCCTACAATGAGCAGTTCTTC. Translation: CASSPGGPYNEQFF.

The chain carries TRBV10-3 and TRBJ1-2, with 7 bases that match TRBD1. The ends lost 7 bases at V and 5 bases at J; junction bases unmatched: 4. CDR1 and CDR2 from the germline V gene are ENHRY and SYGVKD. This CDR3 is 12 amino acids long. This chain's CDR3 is CAIKGQEYGYTF. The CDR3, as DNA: TGTGCCATCAAAGGACAGGAGTATGGCTACACCTTC.

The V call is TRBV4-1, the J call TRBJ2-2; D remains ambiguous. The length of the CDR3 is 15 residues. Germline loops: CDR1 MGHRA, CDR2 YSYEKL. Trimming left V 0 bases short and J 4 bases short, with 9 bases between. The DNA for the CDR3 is TGCGCCAGCAGCCAAGATGACACGGGCACCGGGGAGCTGTTTTTT. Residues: CASSQDDTGTGELFF.

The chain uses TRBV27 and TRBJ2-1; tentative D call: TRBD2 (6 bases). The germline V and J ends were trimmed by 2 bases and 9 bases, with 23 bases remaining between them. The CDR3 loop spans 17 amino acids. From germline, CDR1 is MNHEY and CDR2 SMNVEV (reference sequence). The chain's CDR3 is CASSLNPNRRAGSEQFF. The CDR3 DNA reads TGTGCCAGCAGTTTAAATCCTAATAGGAGGGCGGGAAGTGAGCAGTTCTTC.

The CDR3 sequence is CASSRGQGLFTGELFF. The DNA for the CDR3 is TGTGCCAGCAGCCGGGGACAGGGGTTATTCACCGGGGAGCTGTTTTTT. The chain carries TRBV5-4 and TRBJ2-2; TRBD1 matches at 10 bases. This CDR3 spans 16 amino acids. From germline, CDR1 is SGHNT and CDR2 YYREEE (reference sequence). V lost 4 bases and J lost 4; bases outside the gene matches: 7.

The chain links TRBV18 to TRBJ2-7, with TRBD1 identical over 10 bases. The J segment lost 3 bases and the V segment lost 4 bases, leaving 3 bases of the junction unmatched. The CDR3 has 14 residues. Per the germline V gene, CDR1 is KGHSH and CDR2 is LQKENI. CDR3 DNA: TGTGCCAGCTCACAGGGACAGGGGAACTACGAGCAGTACTTC. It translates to CASSQGQGNYEQYF.

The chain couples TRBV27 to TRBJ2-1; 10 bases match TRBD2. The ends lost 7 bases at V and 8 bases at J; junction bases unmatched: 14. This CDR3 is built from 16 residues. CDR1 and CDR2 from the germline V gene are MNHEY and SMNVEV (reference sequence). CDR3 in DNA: TGTGCCAGCAAAACACCTAGCGGGAGAAATACCTATGAGCAGTTCTTC. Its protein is CASKTPSGRNTYEQFF.

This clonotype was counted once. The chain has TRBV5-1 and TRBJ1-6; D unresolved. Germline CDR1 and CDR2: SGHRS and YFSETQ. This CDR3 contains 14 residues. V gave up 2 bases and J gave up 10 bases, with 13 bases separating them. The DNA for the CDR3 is TGCGCCAGCAGCTTTACGGGAGGCGGATCACCCCTCCACTTT. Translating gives CASSFTGGGSPLHF.

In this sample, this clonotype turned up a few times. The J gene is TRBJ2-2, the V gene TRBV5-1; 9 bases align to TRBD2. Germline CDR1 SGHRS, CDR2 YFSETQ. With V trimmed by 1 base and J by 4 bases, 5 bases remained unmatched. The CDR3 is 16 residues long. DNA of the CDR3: TGCGCCAGCAGCTTGAGACTAGCGGTCCCCACCGGGGAGCTGTTTTTT. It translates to CASSLRLAVPTGELFF.

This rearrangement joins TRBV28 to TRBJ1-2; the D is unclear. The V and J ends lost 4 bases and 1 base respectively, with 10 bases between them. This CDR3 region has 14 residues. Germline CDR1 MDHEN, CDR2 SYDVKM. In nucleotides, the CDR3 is TGTGCCAGCAGTTCCGCAGCTATTAACTATGGCTACACCTTC. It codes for CASSSAAINYGYTF.

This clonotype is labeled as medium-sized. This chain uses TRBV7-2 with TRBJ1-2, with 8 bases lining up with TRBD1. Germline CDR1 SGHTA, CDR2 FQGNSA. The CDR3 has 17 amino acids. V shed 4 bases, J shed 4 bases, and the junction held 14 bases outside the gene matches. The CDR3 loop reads CASSSRTGTVLGYGYTF. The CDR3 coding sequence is TGTGCCAGCAGCTCCAGGACAGGGACAGTGTTAGGCTATGGCTACACCTTC.

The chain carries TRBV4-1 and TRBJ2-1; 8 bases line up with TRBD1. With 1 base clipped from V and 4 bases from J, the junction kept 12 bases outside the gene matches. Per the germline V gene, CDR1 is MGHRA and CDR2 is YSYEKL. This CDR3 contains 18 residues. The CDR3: CASSQADRGSSSYNEQFF. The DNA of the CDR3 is TGCGCCAGCAGCCAAGCAGACAGGGGAAGTTCCTCATACAATGAGCAGTTCTTC.

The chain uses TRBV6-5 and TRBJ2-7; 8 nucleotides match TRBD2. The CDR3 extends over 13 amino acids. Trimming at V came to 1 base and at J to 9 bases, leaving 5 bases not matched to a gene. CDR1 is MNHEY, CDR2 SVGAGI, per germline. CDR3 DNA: TGTGCCAGCAGTTACTACCGGGAGGGAGTGCAGTACTTC. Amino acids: CASSYYREGVQYF.

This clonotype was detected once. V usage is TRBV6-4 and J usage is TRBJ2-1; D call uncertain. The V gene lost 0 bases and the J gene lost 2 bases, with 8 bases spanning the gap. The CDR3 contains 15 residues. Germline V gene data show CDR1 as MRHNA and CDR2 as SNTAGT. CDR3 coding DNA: TGTGCCAGCAGTGACTCGAGGAACACCTACAATGAGCAGTTCTTC. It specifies CASSDSRNTYNEQFF.

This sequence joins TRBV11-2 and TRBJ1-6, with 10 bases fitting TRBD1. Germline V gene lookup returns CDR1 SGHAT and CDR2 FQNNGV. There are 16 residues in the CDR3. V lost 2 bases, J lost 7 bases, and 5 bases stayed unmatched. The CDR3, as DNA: TGTGCCAGCAGCTTAAGTTTGGGACAGGGGAATTCACCCCTCCACTTT. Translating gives CASSLSLGQGNSPLHF.